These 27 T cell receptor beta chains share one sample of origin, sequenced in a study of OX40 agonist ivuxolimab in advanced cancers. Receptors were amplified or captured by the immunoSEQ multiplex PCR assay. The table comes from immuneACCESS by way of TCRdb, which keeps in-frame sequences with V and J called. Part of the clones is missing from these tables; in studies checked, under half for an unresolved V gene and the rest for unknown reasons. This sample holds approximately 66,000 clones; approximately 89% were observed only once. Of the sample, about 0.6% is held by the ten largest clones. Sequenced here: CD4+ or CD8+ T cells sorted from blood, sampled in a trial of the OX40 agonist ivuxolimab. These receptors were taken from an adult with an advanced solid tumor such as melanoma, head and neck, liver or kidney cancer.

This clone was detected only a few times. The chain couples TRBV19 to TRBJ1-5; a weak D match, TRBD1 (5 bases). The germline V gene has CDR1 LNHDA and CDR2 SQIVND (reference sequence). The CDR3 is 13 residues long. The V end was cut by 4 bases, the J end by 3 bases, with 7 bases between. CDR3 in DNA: TGTGCCAGTAGTAACAGGAACAATCAGCCCCAGCATTTT. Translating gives CASSNRNNQPQHF.

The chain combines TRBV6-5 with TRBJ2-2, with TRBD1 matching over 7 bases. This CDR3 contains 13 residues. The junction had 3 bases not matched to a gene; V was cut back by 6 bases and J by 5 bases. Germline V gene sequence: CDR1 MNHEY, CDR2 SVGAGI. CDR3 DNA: TGTGCCAGCAGCCGGGACAGAACCGGGGAGCTGTTTTTT. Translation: CASSRDRTGELFF.

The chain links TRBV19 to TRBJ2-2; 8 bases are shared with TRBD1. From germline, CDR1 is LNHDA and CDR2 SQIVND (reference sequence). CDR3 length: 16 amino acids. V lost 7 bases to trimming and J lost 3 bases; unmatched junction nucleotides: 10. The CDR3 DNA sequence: TGTGCCAGTACCCCAGGGGGCGGTTGGGACACCGGGGAGCTGTTTTTT. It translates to CASTPGGGWDTGELFF. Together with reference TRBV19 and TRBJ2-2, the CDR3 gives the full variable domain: DGGITQSPKYLFRKEGQNVTLSCEQNLNHDAMYWYRQDPGQGLRLIYYSQIVNDFQKGDIAEGYSVSREKKESFPLTVTSAQKNPTAFYLCASTPGGGWDTGELFFGEGSRLTVL.

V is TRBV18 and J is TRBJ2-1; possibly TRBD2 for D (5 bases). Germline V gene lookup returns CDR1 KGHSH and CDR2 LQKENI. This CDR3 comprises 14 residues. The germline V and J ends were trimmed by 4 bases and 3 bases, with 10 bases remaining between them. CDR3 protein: CASSLSELYNEQFF. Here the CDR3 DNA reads TGTGCCAGCTCACTTAGCGAGCTCTACAATGAGCAGTTCTTC.

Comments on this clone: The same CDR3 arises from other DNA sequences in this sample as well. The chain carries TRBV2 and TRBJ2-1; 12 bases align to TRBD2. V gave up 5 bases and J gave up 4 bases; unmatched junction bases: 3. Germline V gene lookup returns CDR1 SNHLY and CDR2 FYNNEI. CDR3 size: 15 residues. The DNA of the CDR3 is TGTGCCAGCAGTTTACTAGCGGGGGGTTACAATGAGCAGTTCTTC. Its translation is CASSLLAGGYNEQFF. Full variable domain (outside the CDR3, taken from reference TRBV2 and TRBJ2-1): EPEVTQTPSHQVTQMGQEVILRCVPISNHLYFYWYRQILGQKVEFLVSFYNNEISEKSEIFDDQFSVERPDGSNFTLKIRSTKLEDSAMYFCASSLLAGGYNEQFFGPGTRLTVL.

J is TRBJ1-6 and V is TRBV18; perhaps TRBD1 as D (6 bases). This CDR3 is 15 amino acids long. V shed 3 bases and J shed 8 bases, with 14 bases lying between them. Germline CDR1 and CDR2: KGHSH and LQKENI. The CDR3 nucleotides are TGTGCCAGCTCACCTAGGGGGACACGGGATTCACCCCTCCACTTT. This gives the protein CASSPRGTRDSPLHF.

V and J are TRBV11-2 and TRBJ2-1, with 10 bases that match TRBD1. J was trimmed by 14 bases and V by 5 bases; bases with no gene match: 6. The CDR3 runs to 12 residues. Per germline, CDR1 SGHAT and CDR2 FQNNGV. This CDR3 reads CASSTRTGGKFF. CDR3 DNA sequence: TGTGCCAGCAGCACTCGGACAGGGGGAAAGTTCTTC.

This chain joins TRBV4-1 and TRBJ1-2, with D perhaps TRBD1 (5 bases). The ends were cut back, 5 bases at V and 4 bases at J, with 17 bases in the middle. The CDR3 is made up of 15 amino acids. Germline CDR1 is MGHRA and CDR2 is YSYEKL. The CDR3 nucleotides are TGCGCCAGCAGCTACGCCTTGGGGGGGAGCTATGGCTACACCTTC. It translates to CASSYALGGSYGYTF.

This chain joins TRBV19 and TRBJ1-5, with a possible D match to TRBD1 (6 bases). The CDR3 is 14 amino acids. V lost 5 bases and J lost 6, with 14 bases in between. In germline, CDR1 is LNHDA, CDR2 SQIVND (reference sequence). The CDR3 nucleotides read TGTGCCAGTAGTGGAACAGGGACTGGTCAGCCCCAGCATTTT. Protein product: CASSGTGTGQPQHF.

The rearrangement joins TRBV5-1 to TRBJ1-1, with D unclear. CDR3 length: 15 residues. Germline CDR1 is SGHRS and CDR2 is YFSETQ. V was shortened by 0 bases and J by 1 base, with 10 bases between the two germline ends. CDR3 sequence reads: CASSLAAQRNTEAFF. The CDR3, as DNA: TGCGCCAGCAGCTTGGCGGCTCAAAGGAACACTGAAGCTTTCTTT.

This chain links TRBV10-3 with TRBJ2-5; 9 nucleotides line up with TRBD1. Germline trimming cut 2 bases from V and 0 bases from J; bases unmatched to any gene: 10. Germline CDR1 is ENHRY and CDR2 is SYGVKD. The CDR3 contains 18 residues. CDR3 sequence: CAISEGQPGTGHQETQYF. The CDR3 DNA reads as TGTGCCATCAGTGAGGGGCAGCCCGGGACAGGGCACCAAGAGACCCAGTACTTC.

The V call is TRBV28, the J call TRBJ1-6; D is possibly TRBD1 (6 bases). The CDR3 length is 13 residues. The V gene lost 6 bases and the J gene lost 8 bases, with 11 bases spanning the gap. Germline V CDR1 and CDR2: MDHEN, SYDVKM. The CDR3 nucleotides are TGTGCCAGCAGACTCCGGACAGATTCACCCCTCCACTTT. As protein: CASRLRTDSPLHF.

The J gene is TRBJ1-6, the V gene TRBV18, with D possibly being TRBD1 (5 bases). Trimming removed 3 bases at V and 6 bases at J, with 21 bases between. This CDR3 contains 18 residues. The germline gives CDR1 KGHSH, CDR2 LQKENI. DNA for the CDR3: TGTGCCAGCTCACCCGTTTCCCAGGGTCGTGGTTTTAATTCACCCCTCCACTTT. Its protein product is CASSPVSQGRGFNSPLHF. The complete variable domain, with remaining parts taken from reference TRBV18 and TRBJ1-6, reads NAGVMQNPRHLVRRRGQEARLRCSPMKGHSHVYWYRQLPEEGLKFMVYLQKENIIDESGMPKERFSAEFPKEGPSILRIQQVVRGDSAAYFCASSPVSQGRGFNSPLHFGNGTRLTVT.

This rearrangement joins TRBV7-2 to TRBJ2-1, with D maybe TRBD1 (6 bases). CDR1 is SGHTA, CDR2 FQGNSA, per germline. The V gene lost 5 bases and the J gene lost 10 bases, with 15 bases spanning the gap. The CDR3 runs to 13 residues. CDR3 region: CASSHRQAREQFF. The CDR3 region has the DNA TGTGCCAGCAGCCACCGACAGGCCCGCGAGCAGTTCTTC.

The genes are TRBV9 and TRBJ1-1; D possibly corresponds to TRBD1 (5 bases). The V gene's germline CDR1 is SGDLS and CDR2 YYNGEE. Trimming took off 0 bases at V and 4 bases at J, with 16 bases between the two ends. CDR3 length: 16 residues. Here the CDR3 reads CASSVAGNQMGTEAFF. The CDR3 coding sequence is TGTGCCAGCAGCGTAGCAGGGAATCAGATGGGCACTGAAGCTTTCTTT.

The CDR3 sequence: CSTGLVGNQYF. CDR3 nucleotides: TGCAGTACAGGGCTCGTGGGGAACCAGTACTTC. J is TRBJ2-5 and V is TRBV20-1, with D possibly TRBD1 on 6 matching bases. V was trimmed by 8 bases and J by 10 bases, leaving 17 bases between them. The CDR3 is 11 residues long. CDR1 and CDR2 (germline): DFQATT, SNEGSKA (reference sequence).

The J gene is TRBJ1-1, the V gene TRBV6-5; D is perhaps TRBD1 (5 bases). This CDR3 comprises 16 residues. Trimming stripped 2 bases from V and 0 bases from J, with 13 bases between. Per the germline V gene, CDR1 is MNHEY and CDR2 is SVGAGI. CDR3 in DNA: TGTGCCAGCAGTTACCTCCGGGGGGTAATGAACACTGAAGCTTTCTTT. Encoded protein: CASSYLRGVMNTEAFF.

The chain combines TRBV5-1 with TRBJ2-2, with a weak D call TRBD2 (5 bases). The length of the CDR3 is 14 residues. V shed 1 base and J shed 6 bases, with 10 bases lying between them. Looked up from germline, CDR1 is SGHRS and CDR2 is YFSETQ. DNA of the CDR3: TGCGCCAGCAGCTTGTTGTCCGGGGCCGGGGAGCTGTTTTTT. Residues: CASSLLSGAGELFF.

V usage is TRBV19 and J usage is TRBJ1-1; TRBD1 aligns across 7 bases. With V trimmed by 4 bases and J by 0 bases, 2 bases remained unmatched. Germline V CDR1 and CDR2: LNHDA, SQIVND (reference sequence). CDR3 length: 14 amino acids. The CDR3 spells CASSTGQVNTEAFF. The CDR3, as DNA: TGTGCCAGTAGTACTGGACAGGTGAACACTGAAGCTTTCTTT.

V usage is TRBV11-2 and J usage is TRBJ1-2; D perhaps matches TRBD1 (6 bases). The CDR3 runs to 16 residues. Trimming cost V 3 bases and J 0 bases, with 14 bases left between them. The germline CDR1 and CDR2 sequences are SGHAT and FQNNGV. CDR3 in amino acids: CASSLARQVSNYGYTF. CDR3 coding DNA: TGTGCCAGCAGCTTGGCCCGACAGGTGTCTAACTATGGCTACACCTTC.

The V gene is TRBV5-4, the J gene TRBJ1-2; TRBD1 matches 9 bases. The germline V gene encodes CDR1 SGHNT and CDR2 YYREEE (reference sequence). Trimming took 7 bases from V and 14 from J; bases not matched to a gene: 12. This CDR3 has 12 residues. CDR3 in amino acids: CASSLPGQGLTF. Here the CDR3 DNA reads TGTGCCAGCTCACTCCCGGGACAGGGTTTAACCTTC.

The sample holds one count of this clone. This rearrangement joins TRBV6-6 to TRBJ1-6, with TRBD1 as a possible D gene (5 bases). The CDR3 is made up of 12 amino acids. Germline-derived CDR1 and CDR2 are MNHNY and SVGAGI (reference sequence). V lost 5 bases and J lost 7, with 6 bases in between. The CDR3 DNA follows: TGTGCCAGCAGTAGACAGAATTCACCCCTCCACTTT. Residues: CASSRQNSPLHF.

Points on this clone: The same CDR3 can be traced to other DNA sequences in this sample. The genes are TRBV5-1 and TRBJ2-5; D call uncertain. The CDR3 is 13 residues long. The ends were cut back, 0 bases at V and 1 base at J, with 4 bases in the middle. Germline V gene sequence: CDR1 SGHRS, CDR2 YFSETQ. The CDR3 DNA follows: TGCGCCAGCAGCTTGGGCCTCCAAGAGACCCAGTACTTC. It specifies CASSLGLQETQYF.

The CDR3 DNA reads as TGTGCCAGCAGCCACAGGGGCCTGGTGTGGGGCTACACCTTC. It codes for CASSHRGLVWGYTF. The chain couples TRBV6-1 to TRBJ1-2, with 7 bases lining up with TRBD1. This CDR3 has 14 amino acids. Germline V lookup: CDR1 MNHNS, CDR2 SASEGT. The ends lost 6 bases at V and 8 bases at J; junction bases unmatched: 12.

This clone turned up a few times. DNA of the CDR3: TGCGCCAGCAGCCAGTTCTCTGGAAACACCATATATTTT. It encodes CASSQFSGNTIYF. The V and J genes are TRBV4-1 and TRBJ1-3; no firm D call. CDR1 and CDR2 (germline): MGHRA, YSYEKL. V lost 3 bases, J lost 0 bases, and 3 bases lay in between. This CDR3 contains 13 residues.

The CDR3 spells CASSIPSGTGLYEQYF. CDR3 DNA: TGTGCCAGTAGTATCCCGTCGGGGACAGGGCTCTACGAGCAGTACTTC. The rearrangement links TRBV19 to TRBJ2-7, with TRBD1 matching over 9 bases. Germline lookup yields CDR1 LNHDA and CDR2 SQIVND (reference sequence). With 3 bases clipped from V and 3 bases from J, the junction kept 9 bases outside the gene matches. The length of the CDR3 is 16 residues.

The CDR3: CASRGGTEAFF. CDR3 nucleotide sequence: TGCGCCAGCAGGGGTGGAACTGAAGCTTTCTTT. The genes are TRBV5-1 and TRBJ1-1; D is unresolved. This CDR3 spans 11 amino acids. Germline CDR1 reads SGHRS; CDR2 reads YFSETQ. Deletions cut 5 bases from V and 5 bases from J, with 7 bases between.